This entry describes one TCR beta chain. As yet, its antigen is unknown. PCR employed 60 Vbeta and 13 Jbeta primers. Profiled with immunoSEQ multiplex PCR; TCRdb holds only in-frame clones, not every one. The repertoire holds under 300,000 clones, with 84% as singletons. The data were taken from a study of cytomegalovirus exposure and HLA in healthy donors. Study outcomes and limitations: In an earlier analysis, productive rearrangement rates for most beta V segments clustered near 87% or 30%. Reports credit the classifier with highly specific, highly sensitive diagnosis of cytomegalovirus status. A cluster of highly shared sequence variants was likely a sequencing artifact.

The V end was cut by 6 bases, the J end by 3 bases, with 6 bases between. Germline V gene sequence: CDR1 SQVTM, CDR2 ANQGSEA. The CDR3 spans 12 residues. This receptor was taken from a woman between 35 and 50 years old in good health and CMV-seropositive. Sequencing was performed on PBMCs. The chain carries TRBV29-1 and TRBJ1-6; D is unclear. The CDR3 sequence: CSVADYNSPLHF. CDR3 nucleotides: TGCAGCGTGGCCGACTATAATTCACCCCTCCACTTT.